This T cell receptor beta chain derives from a study of monozygotic twins with cystic fibrosis. Study background: With about 15 PCR cycles, barcoded libraries came from three micrograms of fragmented DNA. The study's findings and limits: In this small cohort, shared CDR3 numbers showed no association with age, concordance or disease severity. V usage most resembled the co-twin in 13 of 16 pairs.

Profiling relied on immunoSEQ multiplex PCR, and the TCRdb table lists in-frame clones only, not all of them. Among under 25,000 clones listed, over 95% were seen once. With regard to this clone: Its antigen is undetermined.

Sequenced: blood. The receptor was derived from a girl between 5 and 17 years old with cystic fibrosis.

As DNA, the CDR3 is TGTGCCAGCAGCTTGGCCTTGTACTACGAGCAGTACTTC. It codes for CASSLALYYEQYF. The chain uses TRBV5-6 and TRBJ2-7, with D uncertain. The CDR3 length is 13 residues. The V and J ends lost 0 bases and 3 bases respectively, with 7 bases between them. Per germline, CDR1 SGHDT and CDR2 YYEEEE.